The 32 T cell receptor beta chains reported below all come from one sample, sequenced in a study of tumor and adjacent non-tumor tissue in lung cancer. This sample's RNA came from whole unsorted tissue. TCRbeta libraries were built with three rounds of nested PCR, modified from ARM-PCR. TCRdb recomputed calls from the multiplex PCR reads with MiXCR, one row per CDR3 protein. The sample lists more than 120,000 distinct CDR3 sequences, approximately 66% seen once, with over 15% in the top ten. The material sequenced was lung tumor tissue. Receptor source: a man between 60 and 75 years old with small cell lung cancer.

This clonotype was seen only a few times. A single base separates this from a much larger clone, so it may be a read error. V and J are TRBV6-5 and TRBJ1-1; D is uncertain. The CDR3 totals 13 residues. In germline, CDR1 is MNHEY, CDR2 SVGAGI. The CDR3 loop is CANSYGGNTEAFF. The CDR3 bases are TGTGCCAACAGTTACGGCGGCAACACTGAAGCTTTCTTT.

In regard to this clonotype: A much more abundant neighbour one base away suggests this may be a read error. The chain carries TRBV20-1 and TRBJ2-1; D is possibly TRBD2 (5 bases). The CDR3 covers 15 residues. Germline values: CDR1 DFQATT, CDR2 SNEGSKA (reference sequence). CDR3 nucleotides: TGCAGTGCTCCCAGGAGCGGCCGAGCTTACAATGAGCACTTCTTC. Protein sequence: CSAPRSGRAYNEHFF.

The chain is built from TRBV11-3 and TRBJ1-1; unclear D gene. Germline-derived CDR1 and CDR2 are SGHNT and YENEEA. The CDR3 consists of 14 residues. V lost 4 bases, J lost 4 bases, and 13 bases lay in between. The CDR3 loop reads CASSSVLLSTEAFF. CDR3 in DNA: TGTGCCAGCAGCTCAGTATTGCTTAGCACTGAAGCTTTCTTT.

The sample holds many counts of this clonotype. The chain has TRBV20-1 and TRBJ2-5; TRBD1 is a possible D gene (5 bases). This CDR3 is 13 amino acids long. CDR1 and CDR2 from the germline V gene are DFQATT and SNEGSKA (reference sequence). Trimming left V 0 bases short and J 5 bases short, with 10 bases between. The CDR3 sequence is CSARENRPETQYF. The CDR3 coding sequence is TGCAGTGCTAGAGAAAACAGGCCTGAGACCCAGTACTTC.

This clonotype was counted many times. The V gene is TRBV6-1, the J gene TRBJ2-5, with 7 bases lining up with TRBD1. Germline trimming cut 5 bases from V and 2 bases from J; bases unmatched to any gene: 8. The CDR3 consists of 15 residues. Germline V gene lookup returns CDR1 MNHNS and CDR2 SASEGT. The CDR3 DNA reads as TGTGCCAGCAGTAGGGGACAGACAGTTCAAGAGACCCAGTACTTC. Encoded protein: CASSRGQTVQETQYF.

As to this clonotype: The junction differs from germline at one of its ends, possibly a read error. V gene TRBV12-3 or TRBV12-4 combines with J gene TRBJ2-3; D remains unclear. CDR3 length: 13 amino acids. CDR3 DNA: TGTGCCAGCAATTTACTTCACACAGATACGCAGTATTTT. This translates into CASNLLHTDTQYF.

The chain combines TRBV6-1 with TRBJ2-5; perhaps TRBD2 as D (6 bases). The CDR3 is made up of 12 amino acids. Germline values: CDR1 MNHNS, CDR2 SASEGT. Between the trimmed V and J ends, which lost 4 bases and 7 bases, there was a span of 10 bases. The CDR3 protein is CASSVRRGTQYF. DNA of the CDR3: TGTGCCAGCAGTGTAAGGAGGGGGACCCAGTACTTC.

A note on this clonotype: This may stem from a read error, because a much larger clone lies one nucleotide away. This chain links TRBV20-1 with TRBJ2-1; D perhaps matches TRBD1 (6 bases). This CDR3 spans 13 amino acids. From germline, CDR1 is DFQATT and CDR2 SNEGSKA (reference sequence). The CDR3 loop reads CSASQGGDNEPFF. The CDR3 region has the DNA TGCAGTGCTAGCCAAGGGGGTGACAATGAGCCGTTCTTC.

Turning to this clonotype: A junction end diverges from the germline sequence, so it may reflect a read error. This rearrangement joins TRBV28 to TRBJ2-7; TRBD2 is a possible D gene (5 bases). Germline V gene sequence: CDR1 MDHEN, CDR2 SYDVKM. This CDR3 is 13 amino acids long. CDR3 coding DNA: TGTGTCAGCAGTTTCCGCGGGCCTTACGAGCAGTACTTC. This sequence encodes CVSSFRGPYEQYF. The entire variable domain, with the rest obtained from reference TRBV28 and TRBJ2-7, is as follows: DVKVTQSSRYLVKRTGEKVFLECVQDMDHENMFWYRQDPGLGLRLIYFSYDVKMKEKGDIPEGYSVSREKKERFSLILESASTNQTSMYLCVSSFRGPYEQYFGPGTRLTVT.

This clonotype showed up just a few times. At one end the junction does not follow the germline gene, possibly because of a read error. In DNA, the CDR3 is TGTGTCAGCAGCTCACCGGGACAGGGGCTGGGAAACACCATATATTTT. This gives the protein CVSSSPGQGLGNTIYF. This chain links TRBV11-2 with TRBJ1-3; TRBD1 aligns across 10 bases. Germline V gives CDR1 SGHAT, CDR2 FQNNGV. The CDR3 sequence is 16 residues long. Full variable domain (remainder filled in from reference TRBV11-2 and TRBJ1-3): EAGVAQSPRYKIIEKRQSVAFWCNPISGHATLYWYQQILGQGPKLLIQFQNNGVVDDSQLPKDRFSAERLKGVDSTLKIQPAKLEDSAVYLCVSSSPGQGLGNTIYFGEGSWLTVV.

In this sample, this clonotype turned up a few times. The chain uses TRBV6-6 and TRBJ2-7, with D possibly being TRBD1 (6 bases). Trimming stripped 8 bases from V and 2 bases from J, with 16 bases between. The CDR3 is made up of 14 amino acids. Germline assignment: CDR1 MNHNY and CDR2 SVGAGI (reference sequence). The CDR3 reads CASSYAQGTYEQYF. The CDR3 bases are TGTGCCAGCTCCTACGCACAGGGAACCTACGAGCAGTACTTC.

This clonotype has a single count. One base away lies a much larger clone, so this may be a sequencing read error. CDR3 loop: CASSETEGPYNEQFF. The CDR3 DNA follows: TGTGCCAGCAGTGAAACAGAGGGCCCCTACAATGAGCAGTTCTTC. The V gene is TRBV6-1, the J gene TRBJ2-1; a weak D match, TRBD2 (5 bases). Between the trimmed V and J ends, which lost 2 bases and 2 bases, there was a span of 10 bases. The germline V gene has CDR1 MNHNS and CDR2 SASEGT. The CDR3 loop spans 15 amino acids.

On this clonotype: A much bigger clone sits one base away, suggesting this may be a read error. The CDR3 DNA sequence: TGTGCCAGCAGCGCCGGGACTTACTATGACTACACCTTC. Translated: CASSAGTYYDYTF. The V gene is TRBV6-1, the J gene TRBJ1-2; D might be TRBD1 (5 bases). This CDR3 has 13 residues. Germline CDR1 and CDR2: MNHNS and SASEGT.

With regard to this clonotype: A clone one base away is much larger, so this may be a read error. This rearrangement joins TRBV12-3 or TRBV12-4 to TRBJ2-2, with D possibly being TRBD2 (5 bases). The CDR3 contains 14 residues. CDR3 region: CASSLIVNTGVLFF. CDR3 DNA: TGTGCCAGCAGTTTAATAGTGAACACCGGGGTGCTGTTTTTT.

This clonotype was found many times. This chain joins TRBV6-1 and TRBJ2-7; D gene ambiguous. Trimming took 6 bases from V and 3 from J, leaving 15 bases between them. The CDR3 consists of 14 residues. CDR1 is MNHNS and CDR2 is SASEGT in the germline V gene. As DNA, the CDR3 is TGTGCCAGCAGGGCTAAGGGTGTAAGCTACGAGCAGTACTTC. As protein: CASRAKGVSYEQYF.

The rearrangement uses TRBV20-1 and TRBJ2-3; D perhaps matches TRBD2 (5 bases). Germline V gene data show CDR1 as DFQATT and CDR2 as SNEGSKA (reference sequence). CDR3 length: 15 amino acids. Trimming left V 6 bases short and J 3 bases short, with 19 bases between. The CDR3 DNA sequence: TGCAGTGCCCCCAAGGGCGGAGGAAATACAGATACGCAGTATTTT. It translates to CSAPKGGGNTDTQYF.

The genes are TRBV6-1 and TRBJ2-6, with 8 bases lining up with TRBD1. With 3 bases clipped from V and 16 bases from J, the junction kept 29 bases outside the gene matches. The length of the CDR3 is 20 residues. The germline gives CDR1 MNHNS, CDR2 SASEGT. Written as DNA, the CDR3 is TGTGCCAGCAGTGACGTCCCAGGACAGGGTAGAAGCTCTGGGGCCAACTTTCTGACTTTC. Translation: CASSDVPGQGRSSGANFLTF.

This clonotype came up many times. This rearrangement joins TRBV5-1 to TRBJ1-1, with TRBD1 as a possible D gene (6 bases). Germline V gene sequence: CDR1 SGHRS, CDR2 YFSETQ. The CDR3 loop spans 13 amino acids. V was cut by 5 bases and J by 4 bases, with 12 bases left in between. This chain's CDR3 is CASSYDRLTEAFF. CDR3 nucleotide sequence: TGCGCCAGCAGTTACGACAGGCTCACTGAAGCTTTCTTT.

With respect to this clonotype: The junction shows a germline mismatch at one end, possibly a read error. This rearrangement joins TRBV20-1 to TRBJ2-3; 8 bases map to TRBD2. The CDR3 contains 14 residues. CDR1 and CDR2 (germline): DFQATT, SNEGSKA (reference sequence). Here the CDR3 DNA reads TGCATTGCTAGTAGGACTAGCCACATGGATACGCAGTATTTT. This translates into CIASRTSHMDTQYF.

In the case of this clonotype: This may come from a read error, since a much larger clone is one base off. This chain joins TRBV20-1 and TRBJ2-3; tentative D call: TRBD2 (5 bases). V was shortened by 5 bases and J by 3 bases, with 15 bases between the two germline ends. This CDR3 spans 14 amino acids. Germline V gene sequence: CDR1 DFQATT, CDR2 SNEGSKA (reference sequence). The CDR3, as DNA: TGCAGTGCTTATATTAGCGCCGGGACAGATACGCAGTATTTT. Encoded protein: CSAYISAGTDTQYF.

This chain uses TRBV6-5 with TRBJ1-2; D is undetermined. Germline CDR1 MNHEY, CDR2 SVGAGI. Trimming shortened V by 6 bases and J by 4 bases, and 18 bases separated the two germline ends. CDR3 size: 15 residues. The CDR3 is CASSSVKSGGYGYTF. The CDR3 DNA reads as TGTGCCAGCAGCAGCGTAAAATCGGGAGGCTATGGCTACACCTTC.

In its sample, this clonotype was seen once. The chain has TRBV19 and TRBJ1-2, with a weak D call TRBD1 (5 bases). Germline CDR1 is LNHDA and CDR2 is SQIVND (reference sequence). The CDR3 totals 13 residues. V was pared by 8 bases and J by 4 bases, with 14 bases between. CDR3 sequence (DNA): TGTGCCAGTGGTCCTGAGGGGACCTATGGCTACACCTTC. Residues: CASGPEGTYGYTF.

This clonotype was detected many times. The chain combines TRBV11-2 with TRBJ2-2; no reliable D call. Germline V gene sequence: CDR1 SGHAT, CDR2 FQNNGV. Trimming took 3 bases from V and 5 from J, leaving 10 bases between them. This CDR3 comprises 14 residues. DNA for the CDR3: TGTGCCAGCAGCTTTCTACGAGAGACCGGGGAGCTGTTTTTT. Amino acids: CASSFLRETGELFF. Variable domain in full (rest from reference TRBV11-2 and TRBJ2-2): EAGVAQSPRYKIIEKRQSVAFWCNPISGHATLYWYQQILGQGPKLLIQFQNNGVVDDSQLPKDRFSAERLKGVDSTLKIQPAKLEDSAVYLCASSFLRETGELFFGEGSRLTVL.

Comment on this clonotype: A much more abundant neighbour one base away suggests this may be a read error. The chain recombines TRBV5-4 with TRBJ2-4, with 9 bases that match TRBD1. This CDR3 has 16 residues. CDR1 is SGHNT, CDR2 YYREEE, per germline (reference sequence). The CDR3 sequence is CASSLALGTGSNIQHF. The DNA of the CDR3 is TGTGCCAGCAGCTTGGCCTTAGGGACAGGGTCGAACATTCAGCACTTC.

Details on this clonotype: Just one base apart from a much larger clone, this may be a read error. The chain joins TRBV12-3 or TRBV12-4 to TRBJ1-5; unclear D gene. This CDR3 is 12 amino acids long. This CDR3 is CASSPSGQPHHF. The CDR3 DNA sequence: TGTGCCAGCAGTCCGAGTGGGCAGCCCCACCATTTT.

As concerns this clonotype: Just one base apart from a much larger clone, this may be a read error. The CDR3 does not close with the conserved phenylalanine or tryptophan, likely indicating a read error. The V call is TRBV6-6, the J call TRBJ2-7, with 7 bases that match TRBD1. Per the germline V gene, CDR1 is MNHNY and CDR2 is SVGAGI (reference sequence). Trimming cost V 6 bases and J 3 bases; bases outside gene matches: 2. CDR3 length: 12 amino acids. In DNA form, the CDR3 reads TGTGCCAGCAGGGGGACAGTCTACGAGCAGTACTTA. Its protein is CASRGTVYEQYL.

The chain has TRBV11-3 and TRBJ1-1; D gene unclear. The germline gives CDR1 SGHNT, CDR2 YENEEA. The CDR3 loop spans 13 amino acids. In nucleotides, the CDR3 is TGTGTCAACAGCATAGCAGAGAACACTGAAGCTTTCTTT. This codes for CVNSIAENTEAFF.

The chain employs TRBV6-2 or TRBV6-3 and TRBJ2-5; D call uncertain. The CDR3 runs 13 residues. Trimming removed 9 bases at V and 4 bases at J, with 15 bases between. The germline gives CDR1 MNHEY, CDR2 SVGEGT. As DNA, the CDR3 is TGTGCCAGTAGACCCCTCCCTAGAGAGACCCAGTACTTC. Translated: CASRPLPRETQYF.

The chain carries TRBV6-5 and TRBJ2-7; possibly TRBD1 or TRBD2 for D (5 bases each). Germline V CDR1 and CDR2: MNHEY, SVGAGI. This CDR3 comprises 16 residues. V was cut by 0 bases and J by 5 bases, with 17 bases left in between. DNA for the CDR3: TGTGCCAGCAGTTACTCGAGGGGCCGGGCTCTAAACGAGCAGTACTTC. It specifies CASSYSRGRALNEQYF.

In regard to this clonotype: A much larger clonotype is one base distant, so this may be a read error. The CDR3 sequence: CSARPRVQHEQFF. As DNA, the CDR3 is TGCAGTGCTAGACCCCGGGTTCAACATGAGCAGTTCTTC. This chain uses TRBV20-1 with TRBJ2-1, with D hard to call. This CDR3 is 13 amino acids long. The germline gives CDR1 DFQATT, CDR2 SNEGSKA (reference sequence). Trimming took 2 bases from V and 8 from J, leaving 13 bases between them.

This chain's CDR3 is CASSRVSGRNTGELFF. In DNA, the CDR3 is TGTGCCAGTAGCCGCGTGAGCGGGCGGAACACCGGGGAGCTGTTTTTT. The chain has TRBV11-2 and TRBJ2-2, with a tentative D call TRBD2 (6 bases). The CDR3 covers 16 residues. V was shortened by 9 bases and J by 1 base, with 18 bases between the two germline ends. In germline, CDR1 is SGHAT, CDR2 FQNNGV.

This clonotype was counted between two and nine times. The chain recombines TRBV24-1 with TRBJ2-1, with TRBD2 identical over 8 bases. V gave up 4 bases and J gave up 2 bases; unmatched junction bases: 6. This CDR3 spans 16 amino acids. Germline CDR1 KGHDR, CDR2 SFDVKD. The CDR3 spells CATSDPSGRTYNEQFF. For the CDR3, the DNA is TGTGCCACCAGTGACCCTAGCGGGCGTACCTACAATGAGCAGTTCTTC.